Listed here are 19 T cell receptor beta chains from one sample, sequenced in a study of blood T cells in healthy people across ages. Primed by a sample-barcoded 5' primer and a J-beta primer mix, a second PCR proceeded for 7 to 11 cycles. MiXCR was run by TCRdb on the 5' RACE reads, yielding one entry per CDR3 protein. The sample shows roughly 550,000 distinct CDR3 sequences, around 24% of them seen only once. The data also belong to a second study, concerning T cells of mothers and their children.

The sequenced sample was blood. These receptor sequences come from a boy aged 10-17 years in good health.

The genes are TRBV3-1 and TRBJ1-2; possible D gene TRBD1, 6 bases. Per the germline V gene, CDR1 is LGHDT and CDR2 is YNNKEL (reference sequence). The CDR3 has 15 amino acids. V shed 1 base and J shed 2 bases, with 11 bases lying between them. CDR3 nucleotides: TGTGCCAGCAGCCAAGCTGCGGGGGCCAACTATGGCTACACCTTC. As protein: CASSQAAGANYGYTF.

The CDR3 sequence is CASGDREATNEKLFF. The CDR3 DNA is TGTGCCAGCGGTGACAGAGAAGCAACTAATGAAAAACTGTTTTTT. The chain uses TRBV7-4 and TRBJ1-4; tentatively, D is TRBD1 (5 bases). V was clipped by 8 bases and J by 0 bases, with 13 bases between them. Germline V gene sequence: CDR1 SGHVT, CDR2 SQSDAQ. This CDR3 has 15 amino acids.

This sequence joins TRBV3-1 and TRBJ1-1; no clear D. Germline CDR1 is LGHDT and CDR2 is YNNKEL (reference sequence). V was shortened by 5 bases and J by 5 bases, with 12 bases between the two germline ends. CDR3 length: 13 residues. The CDR3 region is CASSSNPGTEAFF. In DNA, the CDR3 is TGTGCCAGCAGCAGTAATCCGGGGACTGAAGCTTTCTTT.

The gene calls are TRBV7-2 and TRBJ2-1; D call uncertain. The J call is doubtful: the DNA matches TRBJ2-7 better. The CDR3 totals 14 residues. Per germline, CDR1 SGHTA and CDR2 FQGNSA. CDR3 coding DNA: TGTGCCAGCAGCTTAGCTTATAACGGCTACGAGCAGTACTTC. Protein: CASSLAYNGYEQYF.

This clonotype was picked up a small number of times. The chain couples TRBV5-1 to TRBJ2-7; D remains ambiguous. The germline gives CDR1 SGHRS, CDR2 YFSETQ. The CDR3 runs to 13 residues. Trimming removed 0 bases at V and 2 bases at J, with 6 bases between. The CDR3 DNA reads as TGCGCCAGCAGCTTGGACTCCCCCTACGAGCAGTACTTC. It encodes CASSLDSPYEQYF.

The chain combines TRBV25-1 with TRBJ1-1; TRBD1 might be the D (5 bases). The CDR3 runs to 14 residues. CDR1 MGHDK and CDR2 SYGVNS come from the germline V gene. The V end was cut by 7 bases, the J end by 5 bases, with 17 bases between. CDR3 coding DNA: TGTGCCAGCACTCCGCCCCAGGGAGGGACTGAAGCTTTCTTT. Protein product: CASTPPQGGTEAFF.

This clonotype is a singleton in its sample. CDR3 sequence reads: CASSSYRTGYEQFF. The CDR3 region has the DNA TGTGCCAGCTCATCTTACCGGACCGGGTATGAGCAGTTCTTC. V usage is TRBV18 and J usage is TRBJ2-7, with unresolved D. The J call could be wrong; TRBJ2-1 is a better fit for the DNA end. The CDR3 spans 14 residues. Germline assignment: CDR1 KGHSH and CDR2 LQKENI.

The chain carries TRBV20-1 and TRBJ1-2, with a weak D call TRBD1 (5 bases). The CDR3 runs 15 residues. Germline-derived CDR1 and CDR2 are DFQATT and SNEGSKA (reference sequence). The ends were cut back, 5 bases at V and 2 bases at J, with 18 bases in the middle. CDR3 residues: CSAPTGVPSNYGYTF. The DNA for the CDR3 is TGCAGTGCTCCCACGGGGGTTCCGTCAAACTATGGCTACACCTTC.

The chain joins TRBV18 to TRBJ1-4; D may be TRBD1 (5 bases). The germline V gene encodes CDR1 KGHSH and CDR2 LQKENI. The CDR3 has 15 residues. V lost 3 bases to trimming and J lost 6 bases, with 14 bases between them. The CDR3 DNA sequence: TGTGCCAGCTCACCGGTAGAAGGGGCGGATGAAAAACTGTTTTTT. Translating it yields CASSPVEGADEKLFF. Looking up the rest from reference TRBV18 and TRBJ1-4 gives the full variable domain: NAGVMQNPRHLVRRRGQEARLRCSPMKGHSHVYWYRQLPEEGLKFMVYLQKENIIDESGMPKERFSAEFPKEGPSILRIQQVVRGDSAAYFCASSPVEGADEKLFFGSGTQLSVL.

V is TRBV6-5 and J is TRBJ2-7, with TRBD1 matching over 12 bases. The CDR3 contains 15 residues. Per the germline V gene, CDR1 is MNHEY and CDR2 is SVGAGI. J lost 5 bases, V lost 7 bases, and 9 bases had no gene match. This chain's CDR3 is CASTLLGTGGNEQYF. The DNA of the CDR3 is TGTGCCAGCACTTTGCTCGGGACAGGGGGCAACGAGCAGTACTTC.

This clonotype has just a few counts. V gene TRBV18 combines with J gene TRBJ2-1; no clear D. Germline-derived CDR1 and CDR2 are KGHSH and LQKENI. Trimming shortened V by 6 bases and J by 9 bases, and 12 bases separated the two germline ends. This CDR3 is built from 12 residues. CDR3 sequence reads: CASSRPGGEQFF. Written as DNA, the CDR3 is TGTGCCAGCTCGCGACCGGGCGGTGAGCAGTTCTTC. The variable domain in full, with the rest retrieved from reference TRBV18 and TRBJ2-1, is NAGVMQNPRHLVRRRGQEARLRCSPMKGHSHVYWYRQLPEEGLKFMVYLQKENIIDESGMPKERFSAEFPKEGPSILRIQQVVRGDSAAYFCASSRPGGEQFFGPGTRLTVL.

This clonotype was counted between two and nine times. The chain combines TRBV9 with TRBJ2-1; 7 bases agree with TRBD2. Germline V gene lookup returns CDR1 SGDLS and CDR2 YYNGEE. The CDR3 totals 14 residues. The V segment lost 4 bases and the J segment 3 bases; nucleotides outside the gene matches: 4. CDR3 DNA: TGTGCCAGCAGCCCCCAGCGGGACTACAATGAGCAGTTCTTC. Encoded protein: CASSPQRDYNEQFF. The entire variable domain, with the rest obtained from reference TRBV9 and TRBJ2-1, is as follows: DSGVTQTPKHLITATGQRVTLRCSPRSGDLSVYWYQQSLDQGLQFLIQYYNGEERAKGNILERFSAQQFPDLHSELNLSSLELGDSALYFCASSPQRDYNEQFFGPGTRLTVL.

The chain carries TRBV6-2 or TRBV6-3 and TRBJ2-7; D gene unclear. CDR3 length equals 13 residues. The germline V gene encodes CDR1 MNHEY and CDR2 SVGEGT. Trimming shortened V by 7 bases and J by 2 bases, and 12 bases separated the two germline ends. CDR3 amino acids: CASTRDGAYEQYF. CDR3 bases: TGTGCCAGCACCCGTGACGGCGCCTACGAGCAGTACTTC.

This clonotype appeared a few times. The V and J genes are TRBV24-1 and TRBJ2-7; the D call may be TRBD1 or TRBD2 (5 bases each). Per germline, CDR1 KGHDR and CDR2 SFDVKD. The length of the CDR3 is 18 residues. V lost 3 bases and J 0 bases, leaving 20 bases between the germline ends. CDR3 protein: CATSDNRDGWSSSYEQYF. CDR3 coding DNA: TGTGCCACCAGTGATAACCGGGACGGGTGGAGTAGCTCCTACGAGCAGTACTTC.

The chain has TRBV20-1 and TRBJ2-5; 8 bases match TRBD2. Gene TRBJ2-1 matches the end of the DNA better, so the J call may be wrong. CDR3 length equals 16 residues. Germline V lookup: CDR1 DFQATT, CDR2 SNEGSKA (reference sequence). DNA of the CDR3: TGCAGTGCTAGAGTCGTCGGGACTAGTTCTCTCAATGAGCAGTTCTTC. It is translated as CSARVVGTSSLNEQFF.

In this sample, this clonotype turned up once. The V call is TRBV4-1, the J call TRBJ1-2; 9 positions agree with TRBD1. Germline values: CDR1 MGHRA, CDR2 YSYEKL. After removal of 0 bases from V and 10 bases from J, the junction contained 12 bases not matched to a gene. CDR3 length equals 16 residues. The CDR3 loop is CASSQDRVGTGIDYTF. DNA for the CDR3: TGCGCCAGCAGCCAAGATCGAGTTGGGACAGGGATCGACTACACCTTC.

This chain joins TRBV12-3 or TRBV12-4 and TRBJ2-4; 7 bases align to TRBD2. This CDR3 is 15 amino acids long. Trimming took 5 bases from V and 2 from J; bases not matched to a gene: 6. CDR3 protein: CASSGASGPKNIQYF. Written as DNA, the CDR3 is TGTGCCAGCAGTGGGGCTAGCGGCCCCAAAAACATTCAGTACTTC.

V is TRBV27 and J is TRBJ2-7; D may be TRBD1 (6 bases). The germline V gene encodes CDR1 MNHEY and CDR2 SMNVEV (reference sequence). CDR3 length equals 14 residues. Trimming took 4 bases from V and 1 from J, leaving 11 bases between them. CDR3 sequence reads: CASSSMGQSYEQYF. CDR3 nucleotide sequence: TGTGCCAGCAGTTCGATGGGACAATCCTACGAGCAGTACTTC.

This clonotype was counted a few times. The rearrangement links TRBV29-1 to TRBJ2-6; D gene ambiguous. V was shortened by 5 bases and J by 0 bases, with 5 bases between the two germline ends. The germline CDR1 and CDR2 sequences are SQVTM and ANQGSEA. The CDR3 runs to 13 residues. CDR3 in DNA: TGCAGCGTTATCCGCTCTGGGGCCAACGTCCTGACTTTC. Residues: CSVIRSGANVLTF.